In this sample, the clone carrying this T cell receptor (beta chain) turned up once. The target antigen is unknown. This sample was included in a study of identifying expanded T cells in peripheral blood. The study's findings and limits: Over about two and four weeks, about 15 and 18 clones changed, versus around 1.2 between replicates.

Libraries were prepared by immunoSEQ multiplex PCR; TCRdb keeps only in-frame clonotypes and omits some of them. The data contain roughly 100,000 clones, about nine tenths of them singletons. Healthy donors had no documented immune events, such as infections, while sampled. CDR1 is MNHEY, CDR2 SMNVEV, per germline (reference sequence). This CDR3 contains 17 residues. Losses at the gene ends were 4 bases for V and 10 bases for J; bases not matched to a gene: 17. The rearrangement links TRBV27 to TRBJ2-1; 9 bases agree with TRBD2. Source material: blood. This receptor was obtained from a person between 18 and 69 years old in good health. The CDR3 DNA sequence: TGTGCCAGCAGTTCCGATGGGCTAGCGGGACCGGGAGAGGAGCAGTTCTTC. This translates into CASSSDGLAGPGEEQFF.